This T cell receptor beta chain was profiled in a study of post-analysis software for immune sequencing data. Study-wide results and caveats: Controls showed lower frequencies than patients for roughly five TRBV segments, and TRBV5-6, TRBV5-1 and TRBV20-1 were among these.

A remark on this clonotype: Its antigen is unknown. The junction departs from germline at one end; a sequencing error may be responsible.

Unique molecular identifiers were built into the TCR beta cDNA libraries. TCRdb reanalysed the PCR reads using MiXCR and keeps one entry per CDR3 protein. The sample contains a few hundred thousand distinct CDR3 sequences, roughly 36% of which appear only once. The CDR3 is made up of 15 amino acids. Germline V gene sequence: CDR1 MNHEY, CDR2 SVGAGI. This sequence joins TRBV6-5 and TRBJ2-3, with a tentative D call TRBD1 (6 bases). Input material: blood. This TCR was sampled from a girl aged 5 to 17 with multiple sclerosis. The CDR3 sequence is CAISYSKGVADTQYF. Written as DNA, the CDR3 is TGTGCCATCAGTTACTCGAAGGGGGTAGCAGATACGCAGTATTTT.